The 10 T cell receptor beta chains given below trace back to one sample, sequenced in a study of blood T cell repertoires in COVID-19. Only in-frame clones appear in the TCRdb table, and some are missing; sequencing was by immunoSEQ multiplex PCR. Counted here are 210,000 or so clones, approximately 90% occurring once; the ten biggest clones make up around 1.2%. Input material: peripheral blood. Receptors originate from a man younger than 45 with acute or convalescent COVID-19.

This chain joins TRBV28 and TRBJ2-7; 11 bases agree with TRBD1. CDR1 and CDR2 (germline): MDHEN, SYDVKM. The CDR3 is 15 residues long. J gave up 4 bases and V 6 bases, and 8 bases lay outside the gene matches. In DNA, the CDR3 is TGTGCCAGCAGAACGGCCGGGACAGGGGGATACGAGCAGTACTTC. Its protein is CASRTAGTGGYEQYF.

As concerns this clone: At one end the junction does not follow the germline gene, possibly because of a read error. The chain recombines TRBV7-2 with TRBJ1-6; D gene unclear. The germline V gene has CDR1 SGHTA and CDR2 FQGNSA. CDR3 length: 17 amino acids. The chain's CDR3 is CASRLVKQSSYNSPLHF. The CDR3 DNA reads TGTGCCAGCAGATTAGTAAAACAGAGCTCCTATAATTCACCCCTCCACTTT.

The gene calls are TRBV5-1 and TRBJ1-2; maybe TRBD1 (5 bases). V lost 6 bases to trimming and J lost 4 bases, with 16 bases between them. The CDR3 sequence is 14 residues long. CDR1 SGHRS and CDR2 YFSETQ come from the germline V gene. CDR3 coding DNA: TGCGCCAGCACCTGGAGGGTAGGGGCCTATGGCTACACCTTC. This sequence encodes CASTWRVGAYGYTF. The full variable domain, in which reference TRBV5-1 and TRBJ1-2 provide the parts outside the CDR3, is KAGVTQTPRYLIKTRGQQVTLSCSPISGHRSVSWYQQTPGQGLQFLFEYFSETQRNKGNFPGRFSGRQFSNSRSEMNVSTLELGDSALYLCASTWRVGAYGYTFGSGTRLTVV.

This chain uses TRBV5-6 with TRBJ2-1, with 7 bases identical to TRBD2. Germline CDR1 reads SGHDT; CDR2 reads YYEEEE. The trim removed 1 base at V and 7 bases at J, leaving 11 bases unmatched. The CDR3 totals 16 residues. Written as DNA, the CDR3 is TGTGCCAGCAGCTTGCCCGTCTGGGGGGGGTTGAATGAGCAGTTCTTC. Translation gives CASSLPVWGGLNEQFF.

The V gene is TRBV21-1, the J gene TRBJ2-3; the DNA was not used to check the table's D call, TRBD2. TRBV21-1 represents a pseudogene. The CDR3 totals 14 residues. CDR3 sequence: CASSAQHYSNTQYF. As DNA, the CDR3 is TGTGCCAGCAGCGCGCAACACTACTCGAATACGCAGTATTTT.

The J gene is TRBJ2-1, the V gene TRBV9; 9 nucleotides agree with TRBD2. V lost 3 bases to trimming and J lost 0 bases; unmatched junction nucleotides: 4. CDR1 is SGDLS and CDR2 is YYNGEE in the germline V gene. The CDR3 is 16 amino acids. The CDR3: CASSGVAGVSYNEQFF. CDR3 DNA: TGTGCCAGCAGCGGGGTAGCGGGGGTCTCCTACAATGAGCAGTTCTTC.

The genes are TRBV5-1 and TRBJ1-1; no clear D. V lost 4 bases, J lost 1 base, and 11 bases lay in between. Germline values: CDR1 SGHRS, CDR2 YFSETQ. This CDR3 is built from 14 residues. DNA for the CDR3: TGCGCCAGCAGCCTAGGGAGCGGGAACACTGAAGCTTTCTTT. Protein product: CASSLGSGNTEAFF.

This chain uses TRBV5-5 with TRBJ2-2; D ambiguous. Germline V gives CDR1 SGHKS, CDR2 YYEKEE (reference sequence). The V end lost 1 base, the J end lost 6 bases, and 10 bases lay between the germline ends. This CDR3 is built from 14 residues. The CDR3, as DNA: TGTGCCAGCAGCTTGATTCATGTTCCCGGGGAGCTGTTTTTT. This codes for CASSLIHVPGELFF.

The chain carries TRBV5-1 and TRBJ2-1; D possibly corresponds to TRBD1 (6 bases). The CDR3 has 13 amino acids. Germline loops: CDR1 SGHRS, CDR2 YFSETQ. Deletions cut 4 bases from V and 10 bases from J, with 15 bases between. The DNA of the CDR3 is TGCGCCAGCAGCGTACAGGGCTTCGGGGAGCAGTTCTTC. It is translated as CASSVQGFGEQFF.

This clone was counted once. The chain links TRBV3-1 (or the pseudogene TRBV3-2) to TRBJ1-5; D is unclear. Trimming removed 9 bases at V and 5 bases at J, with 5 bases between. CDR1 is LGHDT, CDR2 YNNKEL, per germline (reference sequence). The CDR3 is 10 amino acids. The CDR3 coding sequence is TGTGCCAGAATCGATCAGCCCCAGCATTTT. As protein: CARIDQPQHF.